Presented here are 14 T cell receptor beta chains from one specimen sequenced in a study of T-cell memory formation after mild COVID-19. TCRdb re-analysed the 5' RACE reads in MiXCR, keeping a single row per CDR3 protein. The profile shows roughly 150,000 distinct CDR3 sequences, roughly 13% of them singletons. The sample consisted of PBMCs or a T cell subset sorted from them (not recorded which). These receptors came from a man between 18 and 35 years old who had mild COVID-19 (a few samples of this study predate the infection). Cell type and time point are not known.

The chain combines TRBV12-3 or TRBV12-4 with TRBJ2-3; D is unresolved. CDR3 length: 16 amino acids. V was cut by 2 bases and J by 2 bases, with 14 bases left in between. The CDR3 loop reads CASSLPPTSITDTQYF. CDR3 coding DNA: TGTGCCAGCAGTTTACCCCCAACGAGTATCACAGATACGCAGTATTTT.

V is TRBV5-1 and J is TRBJ2-3; weak D call: TRBD2 (5 bases). Germline CDR1 is SGHRS and CDR2 is YFSETQ. The CDR3 is 12 amino acids. Between the trimmed V and J ends, which lost 2 bases and 8 bases, there was a span of 9 bases. The CDR3 DNA follows: TGCGCCAGCAGCTTAGACGGAGGTACGCAGTATTTT. Translation: CASSLDGGTQYF.

This chain joins TRBV7-8 and TRBJ1-3, with D unclear. Germline CDR1 SGHVS, CDR2 FQNEAQ. This CDR3 has 15 residues. V was cut by 2 bases and J by 8 bases, with 16 bases left in between. The CDR3 bases are TGTGCCAGCAGCTTATGGGCGGTAGCCGGAGACACCATATATTTT. Translation gives CASSLWAVAGDTIYF.

This clonotype was seen more than once but under ten times. The rearrangement uses TRBV5-1 and TRBJ2-1; D tentatively reads TRBD1 or TRBD2 (5 bases each). Germline V gene lookup returns CDR1 SGHRS and CDR2 YFSETQ. V was clipped by 0 bases and J by 2 bases, with 12 bases between them. CDR3 length: 16 amino acids. CDR3 sequence: CASSLGNGGPYNEQFF. The CDR3 DNA is TGCGCCAGCAGCTTGGGAAATGGGGGTCCCTACAATGAGCAGTTCTTC.

A few counts support this clonotype. The rearrangement joins TRBV7-9 to TRBJ1-2, with a tentative D call TRBD1 (5 bases). Per germline, CDR1 SEHNR and CDR2 FQNEAQ (reference sequence). The CDR3 loop spans 13 amino acids. The ends were cut back, 5 bases at V and 3 bases at J, with 10 bases in the middle. CDR3 sequence reads: CASSETAYYGYTF. As DNA, the CDR3 is TGTGCCAGCAGCGAGACAGCCTACTATGGCTACACCTTC.

This clonotype was observed a handful of times. The chain joins TRBV12-3 or TRBV12-4 to TRBJ2-1, with TRBD1 identical over 12 bases. Trimming at V came to 6 bases and at J to 10 bases, leaving 4 bases not matched to a gene. This CDR3 has 13 residues. This CDR3 reads CASRGQGAREQFF. CDR3 in DNA: TGTGCCAGCAGGGGACAGGGGGCTCGGGAGCAGTTCTTC.

This clonotype was found a few times. The chain is built from TRBV5-1 and TRBJ1-1; 9 positions match TRBD1. V lost 7 bases to trimming and J lost 4 bases; unmatched junction nucleotides: 5. The CDR3 has 13 amino acids. Germline V gene lookup returns CDR1 SGHRS and CDR2 YFSETQ. The DNA of the CDR3 is TGCGCCAGCGGACAGGGGCTGAGCACTGAAGCTTTCTTT. The encoded protein is CASGQGLSTEAFF.

This rearrangement joins TRBV5-4 to TRBJ1-2, with 11 bases aligning to TRBD1. Per germline, CDR1 SGHNT and CDR2 YYREEE (reference sequence). The CDR3 has 15 amino acids. V dropped 3 bases and J dropped 2; count of bases not matched to a gene: 3. The CDR3 DNA follows: TGTGCCAGCAGCTCGCGGGACAGGGGGAACTATGGCTACACCTTC. It translates to CASSSRDRGNYGYTF.

This chain links TRBV9 with TRBJ2-1; D is ambiguous. Looked up from germline, CDR1 is SGDLS and CDR2 is YYNGEE. V gave up 3 bases and J gave up 4 bases, with 5 bases separating them. The CDR3 loop spans 12 amino acids. This chain's CDR3 is CASSDAYNEQFF. The CDR3 DNA sequence: TGTGCCAGCAGCGACGCATACAATGAGCAGTTCTTC.

V usage is TRBV9 and J usage is TRBJ2-1, with a weak D call TRBD1 (6 bases). Per the germline V gene, CDR1 is SGDLS and CDR2 is YYNGEE. CDR3 length: 15 residues. V was clipped by 0 bases and J by 4 bases, with 11 bases between them. DNA of the CDR3: TGTGCCAGCAGCGTAGTCGGACAGATTTACAATGAGCAGTTCTTC. It specifies CASSVVGQIYNEQFF. Full variable domain (outside the CDR3, taken from reference TRBV9 and TRBJ2-1): DSGVTQTPKHLITATGQRVTLRCSPRSGDLSVYWYQQSLDQGLQFLIQYYNGEERAKGNILERFSAQQFPDLHSELNLSSLELGDSALYFCASSVVGQIYNEQFFGPGTRLTVL.

There are a few counts of this clonotype. The rearrangement joins TRBV5-5 to TRBJ2-7, with D perhaps being TRBD1 or TRBD2 (5 bases each). CDR3 size: 12 residues. V lost 4 bases, J lost 6 bases, and 11 bases lay in between. CDR1 and CDR2 from the germline V gene are SGHKS and YYEKEE (reference sequence). CDR3 DNA: TGTGCCAGCAGCCCGACGAGGGGCGAGCAGTACTTC. Its protein product is CASSPTRGEQYF. Full variable domain (missing parts from reference TRBV5-5 and TRBJ2-7): DAGVTQSPTHLIKTRGQQVTLRCSPISGHKSVSWYQQVLGQGPQFIFQYYEKEERGRGNFPDRFSARQFPNYSSELNVNALLLGDSALYLCASSPTRGEQYFGPGTRLTVT.

The chain combines TRBV19 with TRBJ1-1; no clear D. Germline-derived CDR1 and CDR2 are LNHDA and SQIVND (reference sequence). V lost 3 bases, J lost 2 bases, and 7 bases lay in between. The CDR3 loop spans 13 amino acids. CDR3 in DNA: TGTGCCAGTAGTATCCCACCCAACACTGAAGCTTTCTTT. This sequence encodes CASSIPPNTEAFF.

This clonotype was observed a few times. The chain employs TRBV7-2 and TRBJ2-5; 10 positions match TRBD2. The CDR3 extends over 16 amino acids. Germline CDR1 SGHTA, CDR2 FQGNSA. J was trimmed by 4 bases and V by 1 base; bases with no gene match: 6. CDR3 sequence (DNA): TGTGCCAGCAGCTTAGGGCTAGCGGGGGAGGTAGAGACCCAGTACTTC. Protein sequence: CASSLGLAGEVETQYF.

The chain recombines TRBV4-1 with TRBJ1-1; D is undetermined. Trimming removed 4 bases at V and 4 bases at J, with 10 bases between. Germline-derived CDR1 and CDR2 are MGHRA and YSYEKL. The length of the CDR3 is 13 residues. DNA for the CDR3: TGCGCCAGCAGCCTAGAACTCAGCACTGAAGCTTTCTTT. This gives the protein CASSLELSTEAFF.